The entry below gives a single T cell receptor beta chain sequence along with its context. The entry originates in a study of T cell changes during pregnancy in multiple sclerosis. The V gene's germline CDR1 is SGHRS and CDR2 YFSETQ. The trim removed 5 bases at V and 3 bases at J, leaving 16 bases unmatched. This CDR3 spans 18 amino acids. This table comes from immunoSEQ multiplex PCR, and its TCRdb copy is limited to in-frame clones, with some not included. The repertoire holds about 80,000 clones, about 92% seen once, with about 0.22% in the top ten. The receptor was derived from a female donor with multiple sclerosis, enrolled in a pregnancy study. This chain uses TRBV5-1 with TRBJ1-3, with 8 nucleotides matching TRBD1. The sample in question was CD4+ T cells from peripheral blood mononuclear cells, obtained before pregnancy. CDR3 region: CASSNRDRGNIGGNTIYF. DNA of the CDR3: TGCGCCAGCAGTAATAGAGACAGGGGTAATATCGGTGGAAACACCATATATTTT.